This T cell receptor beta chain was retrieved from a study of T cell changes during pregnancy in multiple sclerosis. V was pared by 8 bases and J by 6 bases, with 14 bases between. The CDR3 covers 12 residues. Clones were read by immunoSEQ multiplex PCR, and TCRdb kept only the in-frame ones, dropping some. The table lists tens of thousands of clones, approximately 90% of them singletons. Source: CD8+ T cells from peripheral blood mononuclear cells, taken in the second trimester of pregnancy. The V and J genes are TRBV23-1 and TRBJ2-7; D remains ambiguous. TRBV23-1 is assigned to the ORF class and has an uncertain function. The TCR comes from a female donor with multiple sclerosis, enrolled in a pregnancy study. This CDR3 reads CASHTTQREQYF. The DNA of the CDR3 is TGCGCCAGCCACACCACCCAACGCGAGCAGTACTTC.